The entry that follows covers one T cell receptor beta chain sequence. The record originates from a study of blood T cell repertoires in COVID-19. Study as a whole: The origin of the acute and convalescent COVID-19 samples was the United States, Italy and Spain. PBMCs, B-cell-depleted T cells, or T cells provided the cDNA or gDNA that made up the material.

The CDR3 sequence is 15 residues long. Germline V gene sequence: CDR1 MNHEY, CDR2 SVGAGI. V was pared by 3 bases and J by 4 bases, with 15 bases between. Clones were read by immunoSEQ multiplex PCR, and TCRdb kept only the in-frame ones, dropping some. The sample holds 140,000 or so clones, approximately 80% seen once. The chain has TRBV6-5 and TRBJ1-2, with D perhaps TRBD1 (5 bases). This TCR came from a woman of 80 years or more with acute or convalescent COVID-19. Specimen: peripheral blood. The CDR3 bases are TGTGCCAGCAGTTATTCGCCCAGGGAAGGCTATGGCTACACCTTC. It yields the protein CASSYSPREGYGYTF.